This T cell receptor (beta chain) was retrieved from a study of a mutant IDH1 vaccine in newly diagnosed glioma. Study information: There were roughly 62% males and around 40% females among treated patients, whose mean age was approximately 40 years.

As for time point: baseline, week 1 (first vaccination visit). Treatment described: pre-vaccination baseline after standard-of-care therapy. Notes on this clone: Its antigen is unidentified.

Measured with immunoSEQ multiplex PCR; TCRdb has only the in-frame clones, and not every one. The data show roughly 46,000 clones, just over 85% seen once. Study-wide results and limits: Vaccination elicited immune responses in around 92% of patients.

The CDR3 length is 13 residues. The germline CDR1 and CDR2 sequences are SQVTM and ANQGSEA. V was shortened by 1 base and J by 3 bases, with 9 bases between the two germline ends. The TCR originated in a man aged 40-55 years with glioma. The chain couples TRBV29-1 to TRBJ1-1, with D perhaps matching TRBD1 (5 bases). Here the sequenced sample was PBMCs, taken from a glioma patient treated with radiotherapy, temozolomide or both. DNA of the CDR3: TGCAGCGTTGAAGGGGGGAGCGACACTGAAGCTTTCTTT. Translation gives CSVEGGSDTEAFF. The variable domain in full, with the rest retrieved from reference TRBV29-1 and TRBJ1-1, is SAVISQKPSRDICQRGTSLTIQCQVDSQVTMMFWYRQQPGQSLTLIATANQGSEATYESGFVIDKFPISRPNLTFSTLTVSNMSPEDSSIYLCSVEGGSDTEAFFGQGTRLTVV.